This TCR beta chain comes out of a study of glioma-infiltrating T cells. The iRepertoire nested amplicon-rescue multiplex PCR amplified TCR alpha and beta CDR3s from RNA. TCRdb re-derived calls from the multiplex PCR reads in MiXCR, one entry per CDR3 protein. This sample has about 93,000 distinct CDR3 sequences; roughly 39% occur once, and the top ten carry 35% to 45%. This clonotype appeared many times. The CDR3 spans 12 residues. V lost 7 bases and J 7 bases, leaving 13 bases between the germline ends. Germline CDR1 LNHDA, CDR2 SQIVND (reference sequence). Sequenced: glioma tissue, nonneoplastic brain tissue, or PBMCs (not recorded which). The TCR originated in a human donor with low-grade glioma or glioblastoma, undergoing nonglioma brain surgery, or in good health (not recorded which). This chain links TRBV19 with TRBJ1-1; D is perhaps TRBD1 (6 bases). The CDR3 DNA reads TGTGCCAGTAATGACAGGAGATTTGAAGCTTTCTTT. Its translation: CASNDRRFEAFF.